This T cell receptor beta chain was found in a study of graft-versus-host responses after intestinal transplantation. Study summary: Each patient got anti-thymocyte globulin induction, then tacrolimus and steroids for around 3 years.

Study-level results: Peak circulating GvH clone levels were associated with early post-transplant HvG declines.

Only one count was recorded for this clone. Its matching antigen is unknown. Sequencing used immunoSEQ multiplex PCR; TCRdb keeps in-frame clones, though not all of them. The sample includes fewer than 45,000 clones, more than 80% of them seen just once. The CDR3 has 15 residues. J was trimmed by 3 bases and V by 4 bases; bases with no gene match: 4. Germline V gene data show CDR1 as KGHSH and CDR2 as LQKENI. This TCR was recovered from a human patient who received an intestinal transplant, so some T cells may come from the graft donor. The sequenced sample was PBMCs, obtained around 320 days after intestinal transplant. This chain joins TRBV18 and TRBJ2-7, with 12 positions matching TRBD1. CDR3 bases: TGTGCCAGCTCACACGGGACAGGGGGCTTCTACGAGCAGTACTTC. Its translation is CASSHGTGGFYEQYF. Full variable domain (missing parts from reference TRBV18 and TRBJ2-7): NAGVMQNPRHLVRRRGQEARLRCSPMKGHSHVYWYRQLPEEGLKFMVYLQKENIIDESGMPKERFSAEFPKEGPSILRIQQVVRGDSAAYFCASSHGTGGFYEQYFGPGTRLTVT.